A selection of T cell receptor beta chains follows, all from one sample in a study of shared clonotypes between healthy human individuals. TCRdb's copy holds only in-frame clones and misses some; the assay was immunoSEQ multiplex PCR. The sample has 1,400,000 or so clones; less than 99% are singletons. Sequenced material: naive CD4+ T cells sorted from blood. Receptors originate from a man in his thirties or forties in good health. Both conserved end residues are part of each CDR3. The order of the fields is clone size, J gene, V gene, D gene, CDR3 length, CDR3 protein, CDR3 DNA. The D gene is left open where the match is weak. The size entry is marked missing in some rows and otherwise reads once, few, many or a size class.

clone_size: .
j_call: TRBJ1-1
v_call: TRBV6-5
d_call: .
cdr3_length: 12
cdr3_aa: CASRPSGREAFF
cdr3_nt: TGTGCCAGCAGACCCTCAGGGCGCGAAGCTTTCTTT

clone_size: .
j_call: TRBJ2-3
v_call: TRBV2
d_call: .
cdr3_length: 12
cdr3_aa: CASSERTDTQYF
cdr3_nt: TGTGCCAGCAGTGAGAGAACAGATACGCAGTATTTT

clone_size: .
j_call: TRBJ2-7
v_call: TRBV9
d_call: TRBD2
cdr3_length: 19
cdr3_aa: CASSNNPGSIGTSGYEQYF
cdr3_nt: TGTGCCAGCAGCAATAACCCGGGATCAATCGGGACTAGCGGTTACGAGCAGTACTTC

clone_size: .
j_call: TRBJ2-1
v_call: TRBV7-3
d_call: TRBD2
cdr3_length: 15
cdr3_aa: CASSLLAAIYNEQFF
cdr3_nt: TGTGCCAGCAGCTTACTAGCGGCTATCTACAATGAGCAGTTCTTC

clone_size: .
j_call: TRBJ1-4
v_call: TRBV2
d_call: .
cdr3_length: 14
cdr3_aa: CASSDTGANEKLFF
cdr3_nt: TGTGCCAGCAGTGACACAGGCGCTAATGAAAAACTGTTTTTT

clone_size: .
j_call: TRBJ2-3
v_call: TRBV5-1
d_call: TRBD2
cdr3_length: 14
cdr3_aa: CASSGLAYTDTQYF
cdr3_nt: TGCGCCAGCAGTGGACTAGCTTACACAGATACGCAGTATTTT

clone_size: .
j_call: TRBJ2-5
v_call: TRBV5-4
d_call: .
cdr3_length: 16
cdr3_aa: CASSLLGRGWLETQYF
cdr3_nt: TGTGCCAGCAGCTTGCTCGGCAGGGGATGGTTGGAGACCCAGTACTTC

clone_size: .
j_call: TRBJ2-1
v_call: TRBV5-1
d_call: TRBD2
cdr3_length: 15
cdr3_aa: CASSLGLAGSHEQFF
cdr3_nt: TGCGCCAGCAGCTTAGGACTAGCGGGATCCCATGAGCAGTTCTTC

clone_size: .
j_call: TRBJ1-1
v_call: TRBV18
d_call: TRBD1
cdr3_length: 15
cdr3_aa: CASSPKTGANTEAFF
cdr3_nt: TGTGCCAGCTCACCAAAGACAGGGGCGAACACTGAAGCTTTCTTT

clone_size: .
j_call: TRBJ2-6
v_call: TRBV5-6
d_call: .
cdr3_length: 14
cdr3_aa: CASSLRSGANVLTF
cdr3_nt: TGTGCCAGCAGCTTGCGGTCTGGGGCCAACGTCCTGACTTTC

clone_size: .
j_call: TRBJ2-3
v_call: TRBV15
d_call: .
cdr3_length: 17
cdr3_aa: CATSRDLPGAGTDTQYF
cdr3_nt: TGTGCCACCAGCAGAGATTTACCGGGAGCAGGCACAGATACGCAGTATTTT

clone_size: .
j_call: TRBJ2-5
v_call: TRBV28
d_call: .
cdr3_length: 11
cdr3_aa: CASSFRETQYF
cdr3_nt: TGTGCCAGCAGTTTCAGGGAGACCCAGTACTTC

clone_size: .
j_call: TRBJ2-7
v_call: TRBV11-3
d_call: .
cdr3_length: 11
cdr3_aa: CASSRSGEQYF
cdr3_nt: TGTGCCAGCAGCCGCTCCGGGGAGCAGTACTTC

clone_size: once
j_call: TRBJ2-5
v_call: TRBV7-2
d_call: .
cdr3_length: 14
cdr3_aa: CASSLQGAQETQYF
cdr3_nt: TGTGCCAGCAGCTTACAAGGAGCCCAAGAGACCCAGTACTTC

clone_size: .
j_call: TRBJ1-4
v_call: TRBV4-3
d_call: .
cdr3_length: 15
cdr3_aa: CASSQGLLANEKLFF
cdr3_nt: TGCGCCAGCAGCCAAGGGTTGTTGGCTAATGAAAAACTGTTTTTT

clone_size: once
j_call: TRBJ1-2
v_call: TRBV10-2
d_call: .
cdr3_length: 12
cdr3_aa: CASRETGSGYTF
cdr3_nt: TGCGCCAGCAGGGAAACCGGGAGTGGCTACACCTTC

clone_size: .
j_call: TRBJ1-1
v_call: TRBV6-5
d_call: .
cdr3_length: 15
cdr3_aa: CASSYGVGPHGEAFF
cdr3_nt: TGTGCCAGCAGTTACGGAGTCGGGCCGCACGGCGAAGCTTTCTTT

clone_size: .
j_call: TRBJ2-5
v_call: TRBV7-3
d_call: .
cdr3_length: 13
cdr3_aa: CASSGGHKETQYF
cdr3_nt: TGTGCCAGCAGTGGGGGCCATAAAGAGACCCAGTACTTC

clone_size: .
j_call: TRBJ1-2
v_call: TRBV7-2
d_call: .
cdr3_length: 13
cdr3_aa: CASSLTGTEGYTF
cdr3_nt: TGTGCCAGCAGCCTAACCGGGACTGAAGGCTACACCTTC

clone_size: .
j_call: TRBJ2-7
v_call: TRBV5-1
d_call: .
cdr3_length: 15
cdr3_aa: CASSLAGDTTYEQYF
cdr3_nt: TGCGCCAGCAGCTTGGCAGGGGACACAACCTACGAGCAGTACTTC

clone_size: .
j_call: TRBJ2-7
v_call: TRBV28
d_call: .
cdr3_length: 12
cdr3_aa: CASSVGGLEQYF
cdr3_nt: TGTGCCAGCAGTGTGGGAGGTCTGGAGCAGTACTTC

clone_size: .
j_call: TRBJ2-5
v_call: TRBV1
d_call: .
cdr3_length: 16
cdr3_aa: CTSSQVNSRGPLTQYF
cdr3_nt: TGCACCAGCAGCCAAGTAAATTCGCGTGGGCCCCTGACCCAGTACTTC

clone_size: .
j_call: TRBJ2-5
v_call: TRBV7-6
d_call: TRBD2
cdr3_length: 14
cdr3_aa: CASSVSGRLETQYF
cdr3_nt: TGTGCCAGCAGCGTCAGCGGGAGGCTGGAGACCCAGTACTTC

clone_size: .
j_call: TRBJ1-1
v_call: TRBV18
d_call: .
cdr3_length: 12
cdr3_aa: CASSPRNTEAFF
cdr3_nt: TGTGCCAGCTCACCAAGGAACACTGAAGCTTTCTTT

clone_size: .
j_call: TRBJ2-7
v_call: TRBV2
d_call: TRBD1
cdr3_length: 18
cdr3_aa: CASSVPGQGSGSSYEQYF
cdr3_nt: TGTGCCAGCAGTGTCCCGGGACAGGGGAGCGGGAGCTCCTACGAGCAGTACTTC

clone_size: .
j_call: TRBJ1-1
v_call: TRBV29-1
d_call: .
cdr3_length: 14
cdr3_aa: CSVEIRVKRLGAFF
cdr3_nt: TGCAGCGTTGAAATCCGGGTAAAACGGCTAGGTGCTTTCTTT

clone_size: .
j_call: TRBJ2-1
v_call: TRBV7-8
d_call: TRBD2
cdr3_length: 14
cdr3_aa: CASSSGLARDEQFF
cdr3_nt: TGTGCCAGCAGCTCCGGACTAGCGAGGGATGAGCAGTTCTTC

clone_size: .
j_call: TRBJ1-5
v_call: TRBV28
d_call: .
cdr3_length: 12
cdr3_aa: CASSFYYQPQHF
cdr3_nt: TGTGCCAGCAGTTTTTATTATCAGCCCCAGCATTTT

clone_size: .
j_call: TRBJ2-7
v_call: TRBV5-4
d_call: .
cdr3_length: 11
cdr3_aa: CASSSTYEQYF
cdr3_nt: TGTGCCAGCAGCTCTACCTACGAGCAGTACTTC

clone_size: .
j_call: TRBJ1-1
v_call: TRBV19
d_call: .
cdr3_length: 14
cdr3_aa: CASSMGRRNTEAFF
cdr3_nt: TGTGCCAGTAGTATGGGACGGAGGAACACTGAAGCTTTCTTT

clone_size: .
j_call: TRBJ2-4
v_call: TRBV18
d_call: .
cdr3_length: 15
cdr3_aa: CASSQMELAKNIQYF
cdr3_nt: TGTGCCAGCTCACAAATGGAACTAGCCAAAAACATTCAGTACTTC

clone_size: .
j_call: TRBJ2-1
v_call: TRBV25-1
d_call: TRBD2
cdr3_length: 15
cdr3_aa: CATRPPPGLANEQFF
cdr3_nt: TGTGCCACCAGGCCCCCACCGGGACTAGCCAATGAGCAGTTCTTC

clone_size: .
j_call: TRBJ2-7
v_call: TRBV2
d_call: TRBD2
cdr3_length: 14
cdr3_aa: CASSELGLAGGQYF
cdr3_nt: TGTGCCAGCAGTGAACTAGGACTAGCGGGAGGGCAGTACTTC

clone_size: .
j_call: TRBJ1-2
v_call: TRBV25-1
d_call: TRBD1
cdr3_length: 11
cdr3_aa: CASGQGYGYTF
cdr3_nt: TGTGCCAGTGGACAGGGGTATGGCTACACCTTC

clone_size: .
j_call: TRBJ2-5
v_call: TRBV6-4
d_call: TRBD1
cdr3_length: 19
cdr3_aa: CASSDSYPRGQPEQETQYF
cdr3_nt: TGTGCCAGCAGTGACTCCTACCCGAGGGGACAGCCCGAACAAGAGACCCAGTACTTC

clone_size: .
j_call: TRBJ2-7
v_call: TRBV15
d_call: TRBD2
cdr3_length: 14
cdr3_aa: CATSAAGGQYEQYF
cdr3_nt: TGTGCCACCAGCGCAGCGGGAGGACAATACGAGCAGTACTTC

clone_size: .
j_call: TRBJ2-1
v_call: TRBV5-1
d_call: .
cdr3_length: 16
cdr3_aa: CASSLARGVRDNEQFF
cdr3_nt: TGCGCCAGCAGCTTGGCTAGGGGGGTTCGAGACAATGAGCAGTTCTTC

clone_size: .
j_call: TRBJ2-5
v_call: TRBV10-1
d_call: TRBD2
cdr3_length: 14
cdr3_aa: CASSQSGRGETQYF
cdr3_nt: TGCGCCAGCAGCCAAAGCGGGAGGGGAGAGACCCAGTACTTC

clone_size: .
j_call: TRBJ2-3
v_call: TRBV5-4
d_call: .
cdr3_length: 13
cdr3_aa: CASSLGGADTQYF
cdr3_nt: TGTGCCAGCAGCTTGGGAGGGGCAGATACGCAGTATTTT

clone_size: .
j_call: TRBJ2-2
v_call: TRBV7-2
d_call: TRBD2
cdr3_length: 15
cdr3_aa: CASSLLAGDLGELFF
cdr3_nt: TGTGCCAGCAGCTTATTAGCGGGAGATCTCGGGGAGCTGTTTTTT

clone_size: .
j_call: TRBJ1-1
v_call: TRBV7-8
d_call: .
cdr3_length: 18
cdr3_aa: CASSSLRGQFSPNTEAFF
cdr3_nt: TGTGCCAGCAGCTCCCTTCGCGGACAGTTTTCACCTAACACTGAAGCTTTCTTT

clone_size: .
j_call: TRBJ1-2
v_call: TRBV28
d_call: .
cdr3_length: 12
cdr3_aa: CASSWGIYGYTF
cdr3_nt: TGTGCCAGCAGTTGGGGCATCTATGGCTACACCTTC

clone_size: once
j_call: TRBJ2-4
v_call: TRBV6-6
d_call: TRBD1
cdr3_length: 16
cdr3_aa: CASSPQTGGKINIQYF
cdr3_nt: TGTGCCAGCAGTCCTCAGACAGGGGGCAAAATAAACATTCAGTACTTC

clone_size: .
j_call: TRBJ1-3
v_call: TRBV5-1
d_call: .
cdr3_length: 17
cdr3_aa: CASSLIETAYSGNTIYF
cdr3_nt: TGCGCCAGCAGCTTGATAGAGACAGCCTACTCTGGAAACACCATATATTTT

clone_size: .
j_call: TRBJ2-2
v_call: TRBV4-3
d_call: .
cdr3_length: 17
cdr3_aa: CASSQDLRDANTGELFF
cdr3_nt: TGCGCCAGCAGCCAAGATCTGCGGGACGCGAACACCGGGGAGCTGTTTTTT

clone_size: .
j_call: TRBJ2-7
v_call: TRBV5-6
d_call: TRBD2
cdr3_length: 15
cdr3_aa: CASSPGLAGIYEQYF
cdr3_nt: TGTGCCAGCAGCCCAGGACTAGCGGGAATCTACGAGCAGTACTTC